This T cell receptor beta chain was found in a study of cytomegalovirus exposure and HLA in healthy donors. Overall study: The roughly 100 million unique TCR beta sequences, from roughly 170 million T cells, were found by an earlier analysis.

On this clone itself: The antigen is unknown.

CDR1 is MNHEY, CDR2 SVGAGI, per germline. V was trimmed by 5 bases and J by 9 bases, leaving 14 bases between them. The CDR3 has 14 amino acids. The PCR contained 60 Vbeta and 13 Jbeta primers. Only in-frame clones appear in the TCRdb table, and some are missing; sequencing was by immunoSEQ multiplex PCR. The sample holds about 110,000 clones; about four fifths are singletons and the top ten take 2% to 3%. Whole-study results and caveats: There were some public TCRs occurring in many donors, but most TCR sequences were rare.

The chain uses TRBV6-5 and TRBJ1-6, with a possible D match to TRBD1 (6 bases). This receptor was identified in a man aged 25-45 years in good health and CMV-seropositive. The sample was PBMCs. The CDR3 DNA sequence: TGTGCCAGCAGTATAGGGGGTGCAGGTTCACCCCTCCACTTT. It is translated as CASSIGGAGSPLHF.